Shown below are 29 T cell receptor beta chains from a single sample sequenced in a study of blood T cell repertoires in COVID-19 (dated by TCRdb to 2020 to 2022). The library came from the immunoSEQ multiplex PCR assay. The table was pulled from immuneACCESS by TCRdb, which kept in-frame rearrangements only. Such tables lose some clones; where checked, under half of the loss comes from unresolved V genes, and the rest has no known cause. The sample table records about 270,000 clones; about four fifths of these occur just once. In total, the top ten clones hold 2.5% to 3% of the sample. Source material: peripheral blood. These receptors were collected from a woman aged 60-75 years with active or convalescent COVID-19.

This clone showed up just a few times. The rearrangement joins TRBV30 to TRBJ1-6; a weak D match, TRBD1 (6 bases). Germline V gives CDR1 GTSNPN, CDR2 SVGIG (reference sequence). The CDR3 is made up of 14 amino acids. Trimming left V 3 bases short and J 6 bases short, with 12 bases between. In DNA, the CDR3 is TGTGCCTGGAGAGGGGGTGGAAGTAATTCACCCCTCCACTTT. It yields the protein CAWRGGGSNSPLHF.

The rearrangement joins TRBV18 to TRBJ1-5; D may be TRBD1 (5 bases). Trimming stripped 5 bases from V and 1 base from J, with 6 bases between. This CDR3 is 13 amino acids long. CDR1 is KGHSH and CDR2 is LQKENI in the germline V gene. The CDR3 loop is CASSSGSNQPQHF. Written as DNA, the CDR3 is TGTGCCAGCTCATCAGGGAGCAATCAGCCCCAGCATTTT.

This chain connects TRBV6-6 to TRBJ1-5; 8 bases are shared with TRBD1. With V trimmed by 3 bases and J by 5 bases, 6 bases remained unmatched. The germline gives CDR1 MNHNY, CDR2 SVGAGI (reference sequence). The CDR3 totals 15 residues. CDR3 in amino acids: CASSYTGQGDQPQHF. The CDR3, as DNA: TGTGCCAGCAGTTATACTGGACAGGGAGATCAGCCCCAGCATTTT.

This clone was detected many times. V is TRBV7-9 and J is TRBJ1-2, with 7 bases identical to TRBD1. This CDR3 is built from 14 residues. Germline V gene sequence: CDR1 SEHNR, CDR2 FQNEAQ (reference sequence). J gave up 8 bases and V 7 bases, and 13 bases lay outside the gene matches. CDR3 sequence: CASITGGGAKGYTF. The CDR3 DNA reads TGTGCCAGCATCACGGGAGGGGGCGCGAAGGGCTACACCTTC.

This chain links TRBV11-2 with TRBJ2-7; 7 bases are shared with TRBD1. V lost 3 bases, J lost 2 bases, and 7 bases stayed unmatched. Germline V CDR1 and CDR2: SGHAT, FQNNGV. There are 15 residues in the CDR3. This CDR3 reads CASSFTEGATYEQYF. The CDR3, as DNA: TGTGCCAGCAGCTTCACAGAGGGGGCTACCTACGAGCAGTACTTC.

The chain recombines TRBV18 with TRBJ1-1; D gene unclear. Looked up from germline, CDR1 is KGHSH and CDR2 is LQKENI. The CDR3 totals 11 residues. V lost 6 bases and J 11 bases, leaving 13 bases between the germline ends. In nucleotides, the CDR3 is TGTGCCAGCTCCCTCGGTGAAATTGCTTTCTTT. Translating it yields CASSLGEIAFF.

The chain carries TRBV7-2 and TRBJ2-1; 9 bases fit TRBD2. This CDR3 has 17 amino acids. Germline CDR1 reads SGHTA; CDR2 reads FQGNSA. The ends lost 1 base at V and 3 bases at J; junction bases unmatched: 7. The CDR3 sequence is CASSLGGGASNYNEQFF. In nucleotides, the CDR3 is TGTGCCAGCAGCTTAGGCGGGGGGGCCTCGAACTACAATGAGCAGTTCTTC. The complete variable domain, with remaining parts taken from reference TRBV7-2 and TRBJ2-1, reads GAGVSQSPSNKVTEKGKDVELRCDPISGHTALYWYRQSLGQGLEFLIYFQGNSAPDKSGLPSDRFSAERTGGSVSTLTIQRTQQEDSAVYLCASSLGGGASNYNEQFFGPGTRLTVL.

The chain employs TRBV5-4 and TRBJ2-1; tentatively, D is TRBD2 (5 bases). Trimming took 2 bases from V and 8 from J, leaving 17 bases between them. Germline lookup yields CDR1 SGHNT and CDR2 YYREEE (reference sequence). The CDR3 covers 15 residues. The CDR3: CASSLVPSSWDEQFF. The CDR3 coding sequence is TGTGCCAGCAGCTTAGTCCCCTCTAGCTGGGATGAGCAGTTCTTC.

CDR3 sequence: CASSPGQGLNYGYTF. CDR3 bases: TGTGCCAGCAGCCCCGGACAGGGGCTGAACTATGGCTACACCTTC. The V gene is TRBV5-4, the J gene TRBJ1-2; 9 bases are a match to TRBD1. The germline gives CDR1 SGHNT, CDR2 YYREEE (reference sequence). CDR3 size: 15 residues. V shed 4 bases, J shed 2 bases, and the junction held 6 bases outside the gene matches.

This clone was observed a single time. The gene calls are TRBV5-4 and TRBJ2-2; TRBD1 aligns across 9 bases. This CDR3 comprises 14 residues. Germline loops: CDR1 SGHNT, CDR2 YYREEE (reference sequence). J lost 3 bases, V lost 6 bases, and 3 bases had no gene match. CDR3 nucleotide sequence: TGTGCCAGCAACTACAGGGGGCACACCGGGGAGCTGTTTTTT. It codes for CASNYRGHTGELFF.

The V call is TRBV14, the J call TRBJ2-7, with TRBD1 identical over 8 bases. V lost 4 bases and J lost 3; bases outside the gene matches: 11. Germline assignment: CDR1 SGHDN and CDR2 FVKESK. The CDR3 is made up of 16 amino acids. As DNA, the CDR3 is TGTGCCAGCAGCCCCAGGGGGCAGTACCCCAGCTACGAGCAGTACTTC. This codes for CASSPRGQYPSYEQYF.

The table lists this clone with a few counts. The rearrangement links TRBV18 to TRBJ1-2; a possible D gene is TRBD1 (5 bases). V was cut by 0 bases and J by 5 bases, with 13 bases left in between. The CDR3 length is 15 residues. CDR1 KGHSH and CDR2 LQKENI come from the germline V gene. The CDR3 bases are TGTGCCAGCTCACCACCGGGAGGGGTGCGGTATGGCTACACCTTC. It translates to CASSPPGGVRYGYTF.

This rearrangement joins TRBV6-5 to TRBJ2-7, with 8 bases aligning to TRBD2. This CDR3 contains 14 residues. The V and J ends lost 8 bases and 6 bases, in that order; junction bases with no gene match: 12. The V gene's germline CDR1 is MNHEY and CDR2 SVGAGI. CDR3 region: CASVNPGGAGEQYF. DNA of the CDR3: TGTGCCAGCGTCAACCCCGGGGGGGCCGGCGAGCAGTACTTC.

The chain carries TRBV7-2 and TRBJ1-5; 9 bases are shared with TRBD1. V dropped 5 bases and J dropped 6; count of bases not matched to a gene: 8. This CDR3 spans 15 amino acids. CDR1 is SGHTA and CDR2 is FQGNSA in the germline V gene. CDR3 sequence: CASSPRTGEAQPQHF. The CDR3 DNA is TGTGCCAGCAGCCCCCGGACAGGGGAGGCTCAGCCCCAGCATTTT. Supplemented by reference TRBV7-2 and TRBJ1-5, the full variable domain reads GAGVSQSPSNKVTEKGKDVELRCDPISGHTALYWYRQSLGQGLEFLIYFQGNSAPDKSGLPSDRFSAERTGGSVSTLTIQRTQQEDSAVYLCASSPRTGEAQPQHFGDGTRLSIL.

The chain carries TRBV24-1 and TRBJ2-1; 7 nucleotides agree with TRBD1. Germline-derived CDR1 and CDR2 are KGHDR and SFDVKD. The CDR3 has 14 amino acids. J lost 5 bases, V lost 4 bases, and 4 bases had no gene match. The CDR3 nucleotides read TGTGCCACCAGTGACGTTGGGACAGACAATGAGCAGTTCTTC. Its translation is CATSDVGTDNEQFF.

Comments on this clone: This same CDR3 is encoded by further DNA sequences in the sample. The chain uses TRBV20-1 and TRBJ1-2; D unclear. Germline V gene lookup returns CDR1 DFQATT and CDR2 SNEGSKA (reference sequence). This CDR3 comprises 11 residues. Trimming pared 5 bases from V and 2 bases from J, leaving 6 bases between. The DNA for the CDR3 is TGCAGTGCTGGGCAGAACTATGGCTACACCTTC. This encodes CSAGQNYGYTF.

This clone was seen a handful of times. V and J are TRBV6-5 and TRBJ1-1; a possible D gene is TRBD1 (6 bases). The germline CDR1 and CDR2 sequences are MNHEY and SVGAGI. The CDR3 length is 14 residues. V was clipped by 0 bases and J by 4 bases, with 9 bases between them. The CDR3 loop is CASSYSGAGTEAFF. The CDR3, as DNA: TGTGCCAGCAGTTACTCGGGGGCGGGCACTGAAGCTTTCTTT.

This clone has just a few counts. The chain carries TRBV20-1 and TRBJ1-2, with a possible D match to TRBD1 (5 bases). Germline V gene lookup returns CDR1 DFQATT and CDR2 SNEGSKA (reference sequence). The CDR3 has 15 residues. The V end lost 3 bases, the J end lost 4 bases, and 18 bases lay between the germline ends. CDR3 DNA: TGCAGTGCTAGTGACTCAAGGGGCAGACCCTATGGCTACACCTTC. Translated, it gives CSASDSRGRPYGYTF.

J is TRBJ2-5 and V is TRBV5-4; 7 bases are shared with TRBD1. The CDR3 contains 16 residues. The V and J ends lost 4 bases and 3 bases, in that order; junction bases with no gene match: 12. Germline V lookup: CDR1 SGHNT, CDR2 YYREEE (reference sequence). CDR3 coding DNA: TGTGCCAGCAGCCCTCGGACAGGTCCTGCCGAAGAGACCCAGTACTTC. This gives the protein CASSPRTGPAEETQYF.

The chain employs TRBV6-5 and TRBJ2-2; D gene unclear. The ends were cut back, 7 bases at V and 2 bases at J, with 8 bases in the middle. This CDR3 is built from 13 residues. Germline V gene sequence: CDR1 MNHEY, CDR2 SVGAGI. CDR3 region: CASKRPNTGELFF. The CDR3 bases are TGTGCCAGCAAGCGACCTAACACCGGGGAGCTGTTTTTT.

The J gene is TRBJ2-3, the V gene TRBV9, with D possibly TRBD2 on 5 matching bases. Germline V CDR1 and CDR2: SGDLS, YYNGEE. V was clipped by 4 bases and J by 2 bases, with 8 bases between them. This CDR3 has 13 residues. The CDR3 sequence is CASSWRPTDTQYF. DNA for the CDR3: TGTGCCAGCAGCTGGAGGCCCACAGATACGCAGTATTTT.

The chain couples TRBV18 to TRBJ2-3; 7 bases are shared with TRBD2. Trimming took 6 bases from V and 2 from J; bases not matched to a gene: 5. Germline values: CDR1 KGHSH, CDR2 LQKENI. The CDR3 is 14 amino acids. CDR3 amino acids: CASSPGLNTDTQYF. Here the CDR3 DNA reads TGTGCCAGCTCTCCGGGACTAAACACAGATACGCAGTATTTT. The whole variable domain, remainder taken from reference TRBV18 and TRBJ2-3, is NAGVMQNPRHLVRRRGQEARLRCSPMKGHSHVYWYRQLPEEGLKFMVYLQKENIIDESGMPKERFSAEFPKEGPSILRIQQVVRGDSAAYFCASSPGLNTDTQYFGPGTRLTVL.

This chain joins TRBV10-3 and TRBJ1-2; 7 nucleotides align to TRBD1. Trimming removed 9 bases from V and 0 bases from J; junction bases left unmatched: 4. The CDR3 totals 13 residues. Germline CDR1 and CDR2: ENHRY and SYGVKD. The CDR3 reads CAIGTETNYGYTF. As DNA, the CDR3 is TGTGCCATTGGGACAGAGACTAACTATGGCTACACCTTC.

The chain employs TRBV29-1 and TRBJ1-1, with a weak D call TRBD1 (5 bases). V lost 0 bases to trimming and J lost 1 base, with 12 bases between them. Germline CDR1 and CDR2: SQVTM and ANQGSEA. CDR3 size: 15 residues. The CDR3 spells CSVEDSGTGNTEAFF. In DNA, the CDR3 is TGCAGCGTTGAAGATTCCGGAACAGGGAACACTGAAGCTTTCTTT.

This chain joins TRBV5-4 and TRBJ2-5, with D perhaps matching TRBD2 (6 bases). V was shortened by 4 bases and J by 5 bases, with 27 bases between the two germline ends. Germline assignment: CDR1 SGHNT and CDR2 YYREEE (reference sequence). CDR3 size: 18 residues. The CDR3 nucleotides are TGTGCCAGCAGCCCCAGCCCGGGAGCCCAAAAAGGAGGGGAGACCCAGTACTTC. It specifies CASSPSPGAQKGGETQYF. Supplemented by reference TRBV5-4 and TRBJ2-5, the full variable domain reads ETGVTQSPTHLIKTRGQQVTLRCSSQSGHNTVSWYQQALGQGPQFIFQYYREEENGRGNFPPRFSGLQFPNYSSELNVNALELDDSALYLCASSPSPGAQKGGETQYFGPGTRLLVL.

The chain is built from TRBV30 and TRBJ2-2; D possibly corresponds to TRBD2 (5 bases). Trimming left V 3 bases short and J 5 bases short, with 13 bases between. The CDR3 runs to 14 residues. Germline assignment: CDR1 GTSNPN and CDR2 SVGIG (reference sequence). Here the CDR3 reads CAWRLLRETGELFF. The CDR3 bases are TGTGCCTGGAGGCTGCTTAGGGAGACCGGGGAGCTGTTTTTT.

CDR3 bases: TGTGCCAGTAGTCCCCACACCAGGAAGAACACTGAAGCTTTCTTT. Amino acid sequence: CASSPHTRKNTEAFF. V is TRBV19 and J is TRBJ1-1, with no clear D. The CDR3 runs to 15 residues. Trimming cost V 5 bases and J 1 base, with 14 bases left between them. The V gene's germline CDR1 is LNHDA and CDR2 SQIVND (reference sequence).

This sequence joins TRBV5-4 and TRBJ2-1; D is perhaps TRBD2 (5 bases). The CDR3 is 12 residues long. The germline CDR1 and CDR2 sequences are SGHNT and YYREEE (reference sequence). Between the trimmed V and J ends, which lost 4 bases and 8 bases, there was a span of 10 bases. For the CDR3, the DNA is TGTGCCAGCAGCACTCGAGGGCATGAGCAGTTCTTC. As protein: CASSTRGHEQFF. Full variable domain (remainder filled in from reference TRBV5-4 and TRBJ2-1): ETGVTQSPTHLIKTRGQQVTLRCSSQSGHNTVSWYQQALGQGPQFIFQYYREEENGRGNFPPRFSGLQFPNYSSELNVNALELDDSALYLCASSTRGHEQFFGPGTRLTVL.

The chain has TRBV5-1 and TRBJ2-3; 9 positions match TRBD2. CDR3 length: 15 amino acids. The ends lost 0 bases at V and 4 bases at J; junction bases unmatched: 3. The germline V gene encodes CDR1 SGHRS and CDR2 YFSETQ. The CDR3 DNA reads TGCGCCAGCAGCTTGGCTGCGGGGGGGCCAGATACGCAGTATTTT. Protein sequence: CASSLAAGGPDTQYF.